This entry features one T cell receptor beta chain sequence. This entry belongs to a study of blood T cell repertoires in COVID-19. The overall study: Spain, Italy and the United States supplied samples that represented acute and convalescent COVID-19. In each case, the material was cDNA or gDNA derived from T cells, B-cell-depleted T cells, or PBMCs.

The CDR3 totals 14 residues. Germline CDR1 is MNHEY and CDR2 is SVGEGT. J lost 4 bases, V lost 2 bases, and 2 bases had no gene match. In the authors' workflow: By means of reference gene primer amplification, nucleated cell counts were estimated. Assay used: immunoSEQ multiplex PCR; TCRdb lists only in-frame clones, some missing. The V and J calls and clone size are taken from that table; D and trimming were inferred from the DNA. This sample has tens of thousands of clones; around 87% occur once, and the top ten carry approximately 19%. Sequenced material: peripheral blood. V is TRBV6-2 or TRBV6-3 and J is TRBJ2-7; 10 bases agree with TRBD1. This TCR derives from a man in his forties or fifties in a cohort sampled during active COVID-19. CDR3 DNA: TGTGCCAGCAGTTACCTGGACAGGGGGTACGAGCAGTACTTC. Translating gives CASSYLDRGYEQYF.